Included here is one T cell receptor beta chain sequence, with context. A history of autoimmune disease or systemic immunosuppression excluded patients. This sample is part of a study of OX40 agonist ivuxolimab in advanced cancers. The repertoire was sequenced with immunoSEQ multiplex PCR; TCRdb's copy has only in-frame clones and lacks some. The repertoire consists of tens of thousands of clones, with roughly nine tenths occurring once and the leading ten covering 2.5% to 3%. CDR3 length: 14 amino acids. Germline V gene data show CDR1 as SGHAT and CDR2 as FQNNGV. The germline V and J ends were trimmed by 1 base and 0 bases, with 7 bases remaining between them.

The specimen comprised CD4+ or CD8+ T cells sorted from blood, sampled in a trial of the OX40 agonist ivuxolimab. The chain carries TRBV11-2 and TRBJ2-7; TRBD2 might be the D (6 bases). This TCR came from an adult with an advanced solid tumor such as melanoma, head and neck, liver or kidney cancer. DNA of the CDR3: TGTGCCAGCAGCTTAGTCGGGAGCTCCTACGAGCAGTACTTC. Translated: CASSLVGSSYEQYF.